This T cell receptor beta chain was found in a study of beta chain features in type 1 diabetes. Study-wide findings and caveats: A PCR bias possibly favoring shorter templates would apply equally to patients and controls. Highly expressing activated T cells could be over-counted with a cDNA template. Shortening that was moderate but significant affected the TCRB CDR3s of Type 1 diabetes patients in all four CD4+ subsets. Insertions were fewer and deletions more numerous at VDJ junctions in type 1 diabetes patients.

Concerning this clone: What it binds is not known.

Between the trimmed V and J ends, which lost 1 base and 4 bases, there was a span of 11 bases. Germline CDR1 reads SEHNR; CDR2 reads FQNEAQ (reference sequence). The CDR3 length is 15 residues. The study reverse transcribed the entire isolated RNA, so it sequenced expressed TCRB transcripts. Data came from immunoSEQ multiplex PCR; TCRdb stores just in-frame clones and leaves some out. The data contain 300,000 or so clones, approximately 12% of them seen just once; the ten biggest clones take up around 0.016%. Populations isolated by sorting all had purity greater than 95%. The rearrangement joins TRBV7-9 to TRBJ1-5, with D possibly being TRBD1 (6 bases). The TCR comes from a woman aged 18-29 years with type 1 diabetes. Sequencing was done on a sample of naive CD4+ T cells from blood. In nucleotides, the CDR3 is TGTGCCAGCAGCTTAGGGTCCCAGGGGAATCAGCCCCAGCATTTT. Translating gives CASSLGSQGNQPQHF.